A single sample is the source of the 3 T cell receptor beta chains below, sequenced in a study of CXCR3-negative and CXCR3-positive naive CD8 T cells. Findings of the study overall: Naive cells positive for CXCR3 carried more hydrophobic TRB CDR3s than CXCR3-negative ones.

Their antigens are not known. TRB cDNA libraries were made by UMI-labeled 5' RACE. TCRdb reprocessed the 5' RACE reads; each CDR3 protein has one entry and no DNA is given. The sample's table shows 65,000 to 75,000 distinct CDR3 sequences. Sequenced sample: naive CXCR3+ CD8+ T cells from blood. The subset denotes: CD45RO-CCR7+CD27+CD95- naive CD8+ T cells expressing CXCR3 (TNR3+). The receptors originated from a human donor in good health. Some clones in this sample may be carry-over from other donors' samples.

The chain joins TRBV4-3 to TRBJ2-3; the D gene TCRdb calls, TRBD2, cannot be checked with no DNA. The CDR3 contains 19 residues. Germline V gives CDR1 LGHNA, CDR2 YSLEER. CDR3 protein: CASSQDVGLGTLALDTQYF.

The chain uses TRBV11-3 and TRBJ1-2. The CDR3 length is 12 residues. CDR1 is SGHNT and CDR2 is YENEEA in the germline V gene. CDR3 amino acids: CASSSGTYGYTF.

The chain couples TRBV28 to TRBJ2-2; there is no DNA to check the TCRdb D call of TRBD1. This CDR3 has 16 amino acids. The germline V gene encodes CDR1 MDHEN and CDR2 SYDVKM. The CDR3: CASSPYGDSSNGELFF.